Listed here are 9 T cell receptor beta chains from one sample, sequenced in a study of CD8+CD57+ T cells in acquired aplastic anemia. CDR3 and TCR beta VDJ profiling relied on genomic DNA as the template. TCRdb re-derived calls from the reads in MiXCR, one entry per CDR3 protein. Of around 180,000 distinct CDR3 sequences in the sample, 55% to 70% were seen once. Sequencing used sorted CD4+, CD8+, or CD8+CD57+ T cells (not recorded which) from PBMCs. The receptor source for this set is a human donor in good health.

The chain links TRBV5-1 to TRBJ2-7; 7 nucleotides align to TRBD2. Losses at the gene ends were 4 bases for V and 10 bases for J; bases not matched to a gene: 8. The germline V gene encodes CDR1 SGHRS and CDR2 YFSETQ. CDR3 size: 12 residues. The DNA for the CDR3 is TGCGCCAGCAGCCACTTGCGGGGGTTACAGTACTTC. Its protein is CASSHLRGLQYF.

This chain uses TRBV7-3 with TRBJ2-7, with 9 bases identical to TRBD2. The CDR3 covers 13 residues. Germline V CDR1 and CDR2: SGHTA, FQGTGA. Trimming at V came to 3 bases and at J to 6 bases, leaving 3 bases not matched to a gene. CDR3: CASSLASGVEQYF. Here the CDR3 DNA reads TGTGCCAGCAGCTTGGCTAGCGGGGTCGAGCAGTACTTC.

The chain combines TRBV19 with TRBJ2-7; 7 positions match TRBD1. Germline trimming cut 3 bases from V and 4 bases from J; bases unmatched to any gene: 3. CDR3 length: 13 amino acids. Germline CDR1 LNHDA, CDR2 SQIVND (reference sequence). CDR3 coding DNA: TGTGCCAGTAGTATCGGCAGGGGGTACGAGCAGTACTTC. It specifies CASSIGRGYEQYF. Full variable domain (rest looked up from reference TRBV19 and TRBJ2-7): DGGITQSPKYLFRKEGQNVTLSCEQNLNHDAMYWYRQDPGQGLRLIYYSQIVNDFQKGDIAEGYSVSREKKESFPLTVTSAQKNPTAFYLCASSIGRGYEQYFGPGTRLTVT.

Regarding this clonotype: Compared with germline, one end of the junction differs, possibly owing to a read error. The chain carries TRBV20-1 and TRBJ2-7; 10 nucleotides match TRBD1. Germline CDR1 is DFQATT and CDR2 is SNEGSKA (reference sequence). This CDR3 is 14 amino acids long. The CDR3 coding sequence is TGCAGTGCTAGAGGGGTGGGGACAGGGGTCAGGACAGACTTC. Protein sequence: CSARGVGTGVRTDF.

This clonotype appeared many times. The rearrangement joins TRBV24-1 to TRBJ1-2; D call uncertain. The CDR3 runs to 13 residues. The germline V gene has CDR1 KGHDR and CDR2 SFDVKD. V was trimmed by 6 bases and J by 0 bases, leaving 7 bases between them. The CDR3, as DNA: TGTGCCACCAGTTCCGAGGCTAACTATGGCTACACCTTC. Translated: CATSSEANYGYTF.

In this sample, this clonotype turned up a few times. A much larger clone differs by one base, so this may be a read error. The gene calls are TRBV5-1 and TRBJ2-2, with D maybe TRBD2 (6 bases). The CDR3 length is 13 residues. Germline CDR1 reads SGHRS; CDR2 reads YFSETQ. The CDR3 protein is CASSSENTGGLFF. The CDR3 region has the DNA TGCGCCAGCAGCTCAGAGAACACCGGGGGGCTGTTTTTT. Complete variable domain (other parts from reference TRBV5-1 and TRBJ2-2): KAGVTQTPRYLIKTRGQQVTLSCSPISGHRSVSWYQQTPGQGLQFLFEYFSETQRNKGNFPGRFSGRQFSNSRSEMNVSTLELGDSALYLCASSSENTGGLFFGEGSRLTVL.

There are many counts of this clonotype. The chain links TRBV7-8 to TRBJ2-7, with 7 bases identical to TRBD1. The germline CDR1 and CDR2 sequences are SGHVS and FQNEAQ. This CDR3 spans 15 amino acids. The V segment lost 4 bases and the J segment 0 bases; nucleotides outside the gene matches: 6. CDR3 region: CASSSTTGPSYEQYF. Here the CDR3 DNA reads TGTGCCAGCAGCTCAACGACAGGGCCCTCCTACGAGCAGTACTTC.

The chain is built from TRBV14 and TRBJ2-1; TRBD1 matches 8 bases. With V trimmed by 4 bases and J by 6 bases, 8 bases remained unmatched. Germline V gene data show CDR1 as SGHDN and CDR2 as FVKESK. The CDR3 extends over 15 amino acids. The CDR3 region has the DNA TGTGCCAGCAGCCTAACTGCGGGGACAGGCAATGAGCAGTTCTTC. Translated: CASSLTAGTGNEQFF.

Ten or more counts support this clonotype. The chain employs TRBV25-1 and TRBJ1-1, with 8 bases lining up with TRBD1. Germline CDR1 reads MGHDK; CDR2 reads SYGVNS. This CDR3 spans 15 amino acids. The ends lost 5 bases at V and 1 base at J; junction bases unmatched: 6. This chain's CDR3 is CASSPIDRGNTEAFF. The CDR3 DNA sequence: TGTGCCAGCAGTCCCATCGACAGGGGGAACACTGAAGCTTTCTTT.